This T cell receptor (beta chain) was recorded in a study of cytomegalovirus exposure and HLA in healthy donors. Study-level findings and limits: In an earlier analysis, in about 530 donors, most V segments appeared productive either ~90% or ~30% of the time.

Concerning this clone itself: The antigen is unknown.

Trimming cost V 3 bases and J 3 bases, with 18 bases left between them. Per germline, CDR1 SGHKS and CDR2 YYEKEE (reference sequence). CDR3 length: 16 residues. PCR primers comprised 60 Vbeta and 13 Jbeta primers. Clones were sequenced by immunoSEQ multiplex PCR, and TCRdb holds only the in-frame ones, with some missing. The table records approximately 150,000 clones, almost 80% of them present only once. The sequenced sample was PBMCs. The chain joins TRBV5-5 to TRBJ2-5; possibly TRBD1 for D (6 bases). This receptor was obtained from a woman aged 25 to 39 in good health and CMV-seronegative. CDR3 residues: CASSSLGQTFKETQYF. CDR3 nucleotides: TGTGCCAGCAGCTCCCTCGGACAGACGTTTAAAGAGACCCAGTACTTC.